Listed here are 8 T cell receptor beta chains from one sample, sequenced in a study of identical twins. One entry per CDR3 protein results from TCRdb running MiXCR on the 5' RACE reads. The data hold about 210,000 distinct CDR3 sequences, with around 9.6% observed a single time. The sequenced sample was memory (CD45RO+) T cells sorted from blood. These receptors came from a woman younger than 35 in good health.

The chain uses TRBV7-9 and TRBJ1-1; D perhaps matches TRBD1 (5 bases). V was shortened by 0 bases and J by 11 bases, with 10 bases between the two germline ends. CDR1 and CDR2 from the germline V gene are SEHNR and FQNEAQ (reference sequence). The CDR3 contains 12 residues. The chain's CDR3 is CASSLAGVRAFF. The CDR3 DNA is TGTGCCAGCAGCTTAGCGGGGGTGCGGGCTTTCTTT.

This clonotype was found many times. The rearrangement uses TRBV10-3 and TRBJ2-1, with D possibly being TRBD1 (6 bases). Germline V gene lookup returns CDR1 ENHRY and CDR2 SYGVKD. The CDR3 is 14 residues long. Between the trimmed V and J ends, which lost 6 bases and 0 bases, there was a span of 9 bases. DNA of the CDR3: TGTGCCATCAGGGGGGCGAGCTCCTACAATGAGCAGTTCTTC. Residues: CAIRGASSYNEQFF.

The chain is built from TRBV20-1 and TRBJ2-2; D is perhaps TRBD1 (7 bases). With 3 bases removed from V and 3 bases from J, the gap between germline ends came to 17 bases. The germline gives CDR1 DFQATT, CDR2 SNEGSKA (reference sequence). The CDR3 consists of 16 residues. The CDR3 sequence: CSASMRGTADTGELFF. CDR3 bases: TGCAGTGCTAGCATGCGCGGGACAGCGGACACCGGGGAGCTGTTTTTT.

This clonotype was seen a few times. This chain joins TRBV6-2 or TRBV6-3 and TRBJ2-7; D gene ambiguous. This CDR3 spans 15 amino acids. Germline values: CDR1 MNHEY, CDR2 SVGEGT. Trimming removed 4 bases from V and 0 bases from J, with 13 bases in between. The CDR3 is CASSSDKLHSYEQYF. The CDR3 DNA reads TGTGCCAGCAGTTCCGACAAACTTCACTCCTACGAGCAGTACTTC.

This clonotype was seen more than once but under ten times. This chain links TRBV18 with TRBJ1-1; D gene uncertain. Trimming stripped 5 bases from V and 3 bases from J, with 10 bases between. Germline CDR1 is KGHSH and CDR2 is LQKENI. CDR3 length: 13 amino acids. The CDR3 DNA reads TGTGCCAGCTCAGACACGACTGACACTGAAGCTTTCTTT. This encodes CASSDTTDTEAFF.

This clonotype was seen ten or more times. The chain combines TRBV7-6 with TRBJ1-1; 7 bases align to TRBD1. CDR1 and CDR2 from the germline V gene are SGHVS and FNYEAQ. The CDR3 has 16 residues. V dropped 2 bases and J dropped 1; count of bases not matched to a gene: 7. CDR3 nucleotides: TGTGCCAGCAGCTTAAGAACAGGGGCTCGGAACACTGAAGCTTTCTTT. As protein: CASSLRTGARNTEAFF.

This clonotype has more than one count but fewer than ten. The gene calls are TRBV20-1 and TRBJ1-2, with TRBD1 identical over 7 bases. Trimming took 0 bases from V and 6 from J; bases not matched to a gene: 7. Germline-derived CDR1 and CDR2 are DFQATT and SNEGSKA (reference sequence). The CDR3 runs to 14 residues. The CDR3 spells CSARDFRGEDGYTF. In DNA, the CDR3 is TGCAGTGCTAGAGATTTCAGGGGGGAAGATGGCTACACCTTC.

This chain connects TRBV15 to TRBJ2-1; tentatively, D is TRBD1 (6 bases). Trimming stripped 1 base from V and 2 bases from J, with 18 bases between. The CDR3 is 18 amino acids. CDR1 and CDR2 from the germline V gene are LNHNV and YYDKDF (reference sequence). The CDR3 spells CATSRVVGGAGTYNEQFF. CDR3 nucleotides: TGTGCCACCAGCAGAGTCGTAGGGGGTGCAGGCACCTACAATGAGCAGTTCTTC.